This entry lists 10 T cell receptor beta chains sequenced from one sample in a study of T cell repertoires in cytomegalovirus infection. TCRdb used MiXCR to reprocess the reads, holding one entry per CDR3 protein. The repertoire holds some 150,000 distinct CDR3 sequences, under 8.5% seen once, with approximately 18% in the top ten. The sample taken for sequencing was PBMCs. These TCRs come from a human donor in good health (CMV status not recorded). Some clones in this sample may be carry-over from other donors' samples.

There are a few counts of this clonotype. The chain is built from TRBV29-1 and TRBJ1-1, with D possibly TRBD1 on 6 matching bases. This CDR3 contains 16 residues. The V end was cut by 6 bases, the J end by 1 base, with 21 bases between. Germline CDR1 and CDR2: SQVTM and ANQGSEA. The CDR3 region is CSVKGGRGNRNTEAFF. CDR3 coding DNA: TGCAGCGTAAAAGGAGGAAGGGGGAATCGGAACACTGAAGCTTTCTTT.

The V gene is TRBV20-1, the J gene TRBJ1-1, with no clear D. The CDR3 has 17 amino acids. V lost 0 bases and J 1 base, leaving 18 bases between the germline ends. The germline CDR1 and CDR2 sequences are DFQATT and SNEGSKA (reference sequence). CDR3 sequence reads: CSARDPYSERWNTEAFF. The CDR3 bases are TGCAGTGCTAGAGATCCGTACTCAGAGAGGTGGAACACTGAAGCTTTCTTT.

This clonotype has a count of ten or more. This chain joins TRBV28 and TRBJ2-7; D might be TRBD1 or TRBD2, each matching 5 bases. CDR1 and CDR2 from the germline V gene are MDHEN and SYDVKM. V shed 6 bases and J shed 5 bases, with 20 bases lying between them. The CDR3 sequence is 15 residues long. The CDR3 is CASRIGGPVMDEQYF. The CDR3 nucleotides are TGTGCCAGCAGGATTGGGGGTCCCGTTATGGACGAGCAGTACTTC. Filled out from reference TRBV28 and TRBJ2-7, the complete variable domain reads DVKVTQSSRYLVKRTGEKVFLECVQDMDHENMFWYRQDPGLGLRLIYFSYDVKMKEKGDIPEGYSVSREKKERFSLILESASTNQTSMYLCASRIGGPVMDEQYFGPGTRLTVT.

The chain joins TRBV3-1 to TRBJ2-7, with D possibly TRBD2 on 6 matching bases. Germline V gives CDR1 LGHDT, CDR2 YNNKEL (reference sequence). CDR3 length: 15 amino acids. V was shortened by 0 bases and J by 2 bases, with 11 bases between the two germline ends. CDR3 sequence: CASSQDGGSPYEQYF. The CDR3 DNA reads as TGTGCCAGCAGCCAAGACGGGGGTTCCCCCTACGAGCAGTACTTC.

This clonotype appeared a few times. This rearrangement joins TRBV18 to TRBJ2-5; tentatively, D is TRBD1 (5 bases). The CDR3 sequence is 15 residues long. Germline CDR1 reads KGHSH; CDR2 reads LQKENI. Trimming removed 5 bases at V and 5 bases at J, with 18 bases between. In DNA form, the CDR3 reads TGTGCCAGCTCAGCCAGTCCAGGGTCAAGGGAGACCCAGTACTTC. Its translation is CASSASPGSRETQYF.

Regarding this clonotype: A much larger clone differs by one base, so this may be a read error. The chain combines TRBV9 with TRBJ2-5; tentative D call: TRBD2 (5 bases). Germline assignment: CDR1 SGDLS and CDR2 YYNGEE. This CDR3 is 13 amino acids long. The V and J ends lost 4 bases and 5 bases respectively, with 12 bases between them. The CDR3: CASSPPRDETQYF. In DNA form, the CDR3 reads TGTGCCAGCAGCCCCCCCCGGGATGAGACCCAGTACTTC.

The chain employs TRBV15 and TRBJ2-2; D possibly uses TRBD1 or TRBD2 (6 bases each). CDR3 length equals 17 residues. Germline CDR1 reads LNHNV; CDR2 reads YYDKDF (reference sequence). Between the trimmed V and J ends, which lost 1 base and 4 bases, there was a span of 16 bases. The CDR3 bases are TGTGCCACCAGCAGAGTGAACATGGGGGGCCGCACCGGGGAGCTGTTTTTT. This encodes CATSRVNMGGRTGELFF.

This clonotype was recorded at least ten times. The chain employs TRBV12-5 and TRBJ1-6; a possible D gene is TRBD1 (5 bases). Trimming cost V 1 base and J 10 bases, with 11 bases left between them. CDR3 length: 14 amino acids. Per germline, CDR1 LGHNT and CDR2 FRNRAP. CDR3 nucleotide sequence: TGTGCTAGTGGTTTGGGGCAGGGATTCTCACCCCTCCACTTT. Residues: CASGLGQGFSPLHF.

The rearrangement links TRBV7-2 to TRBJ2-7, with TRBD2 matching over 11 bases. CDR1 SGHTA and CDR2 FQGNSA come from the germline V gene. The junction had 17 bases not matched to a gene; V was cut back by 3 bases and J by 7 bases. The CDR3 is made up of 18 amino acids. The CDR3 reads CASSFLRLAGSQGGEQYF. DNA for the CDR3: TGTGCCAGCAGCTTCCTCCGACTAGCGGGGAGCCAGGGGGGTGAGCAGTACTTC.

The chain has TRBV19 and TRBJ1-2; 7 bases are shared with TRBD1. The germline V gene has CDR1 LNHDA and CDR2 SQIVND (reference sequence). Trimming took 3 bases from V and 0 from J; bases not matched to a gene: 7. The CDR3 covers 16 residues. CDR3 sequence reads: CASSMSTGTANYGYTF. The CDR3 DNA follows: TGTGCCAGTAGTATGAGTACCGGGACAGCTAACTATGGCTACACCTTC.